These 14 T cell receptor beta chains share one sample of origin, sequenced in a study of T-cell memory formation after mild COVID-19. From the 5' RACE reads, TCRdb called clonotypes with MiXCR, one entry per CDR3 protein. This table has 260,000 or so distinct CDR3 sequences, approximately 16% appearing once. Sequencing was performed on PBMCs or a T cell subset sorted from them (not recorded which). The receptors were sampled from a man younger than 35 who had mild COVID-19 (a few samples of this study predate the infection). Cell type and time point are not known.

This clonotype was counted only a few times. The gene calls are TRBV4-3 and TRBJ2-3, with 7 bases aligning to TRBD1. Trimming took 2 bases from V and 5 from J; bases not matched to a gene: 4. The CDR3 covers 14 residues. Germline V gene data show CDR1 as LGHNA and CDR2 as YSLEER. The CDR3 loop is CASSQNDREDTQYF. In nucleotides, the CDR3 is TGCGCCAGCAGCCAAAATGACAGGGAAGATACGCAGTATTTT.

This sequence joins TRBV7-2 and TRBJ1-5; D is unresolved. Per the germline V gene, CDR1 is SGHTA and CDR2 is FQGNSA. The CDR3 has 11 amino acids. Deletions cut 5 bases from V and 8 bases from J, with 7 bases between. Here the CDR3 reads CASSLGEPQHF. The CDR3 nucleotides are TGTGCCAGCAGCCTTGGTGAGCCCCAGCATTTT.

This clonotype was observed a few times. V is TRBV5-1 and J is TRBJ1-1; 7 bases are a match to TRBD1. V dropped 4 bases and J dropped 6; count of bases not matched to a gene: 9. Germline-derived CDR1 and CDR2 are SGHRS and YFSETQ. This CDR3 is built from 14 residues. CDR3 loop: CASSTNRGSAEAFF. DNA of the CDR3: TGCGCCAGCAGCACCAACAGGGGTTCGGCTGAAGCTTTCTTT.

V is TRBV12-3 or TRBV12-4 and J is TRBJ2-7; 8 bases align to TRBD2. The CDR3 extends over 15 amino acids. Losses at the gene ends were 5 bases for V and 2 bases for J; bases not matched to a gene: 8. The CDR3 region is CASSQGAGGAYEQYF. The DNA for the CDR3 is TGTGCCAGCAGTCAAGGGGCCGGGGGGGCCTACGAGCAGTACTTC.

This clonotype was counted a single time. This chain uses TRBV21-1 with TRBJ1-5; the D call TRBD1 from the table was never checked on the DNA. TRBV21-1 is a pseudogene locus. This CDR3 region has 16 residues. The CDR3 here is CASSNRAGGSNQPQHF. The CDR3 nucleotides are TGTGCCAGCAGCAACAGAGCAGGGGGGAGCAATCAGCCCCAGCATTTT.

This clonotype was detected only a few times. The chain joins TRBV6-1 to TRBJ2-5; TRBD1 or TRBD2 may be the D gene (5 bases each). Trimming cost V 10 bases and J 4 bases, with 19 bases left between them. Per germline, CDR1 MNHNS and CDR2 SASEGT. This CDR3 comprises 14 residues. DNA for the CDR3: TGTGCCACCCGGGACCGGGCCCAAGGAGAGACCCAGTACTTC. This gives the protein CATRDRAQGETQYF.

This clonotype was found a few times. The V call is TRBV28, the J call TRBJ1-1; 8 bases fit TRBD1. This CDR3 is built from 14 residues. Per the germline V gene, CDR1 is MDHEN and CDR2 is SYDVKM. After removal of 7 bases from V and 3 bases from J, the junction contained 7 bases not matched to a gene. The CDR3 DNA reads TGTGCCAGCACAGGACAGGGCGGTTACACTGAAGCTTTCTTT. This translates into CASTGQGGYTEAFF.

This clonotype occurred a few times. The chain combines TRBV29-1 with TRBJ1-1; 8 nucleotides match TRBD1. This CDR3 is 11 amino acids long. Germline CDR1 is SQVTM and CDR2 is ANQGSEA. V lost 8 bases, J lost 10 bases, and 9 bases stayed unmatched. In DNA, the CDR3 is TGCAGCCCAGACAGGGGTGGGGGAGCTTTCTTT. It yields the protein CSPDRGGGAFF.

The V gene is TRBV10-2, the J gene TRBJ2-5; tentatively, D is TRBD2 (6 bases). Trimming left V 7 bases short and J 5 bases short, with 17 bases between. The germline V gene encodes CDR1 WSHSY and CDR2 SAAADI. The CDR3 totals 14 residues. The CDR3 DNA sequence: TGCGCCAGCACCGGGACTGCGCTGGTGGAGACCCAGTACTTC. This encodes CASTGTALVETQYF.

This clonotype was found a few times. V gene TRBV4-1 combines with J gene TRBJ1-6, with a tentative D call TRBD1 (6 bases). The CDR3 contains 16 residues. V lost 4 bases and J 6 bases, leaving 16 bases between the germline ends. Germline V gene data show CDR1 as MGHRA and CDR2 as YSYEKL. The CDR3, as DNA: TGCGCCAGCAGCCCCCAAGGGCAGGGGACTAATTCACCCCTCCACTTT. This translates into CASSPQGQGTNSPLHF.

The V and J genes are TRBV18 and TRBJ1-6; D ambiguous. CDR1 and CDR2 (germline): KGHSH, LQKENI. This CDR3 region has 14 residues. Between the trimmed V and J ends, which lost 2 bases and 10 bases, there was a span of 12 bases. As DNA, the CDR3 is TGTGCCAGCTCACCATCCAGTCAAGAGTCACCCCTCCACTTT. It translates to CASSPSSQESPLHF.

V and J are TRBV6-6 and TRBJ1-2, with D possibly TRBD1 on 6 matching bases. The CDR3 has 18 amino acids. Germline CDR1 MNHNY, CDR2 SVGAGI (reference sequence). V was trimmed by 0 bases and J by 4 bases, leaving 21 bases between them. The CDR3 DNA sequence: TGTGCCAGCAGTTACTCCCTAAGAAAGGCAGGGGAGATCTATGGCTACACCTTC. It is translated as CASSYSLRKAGEIYGYTF.

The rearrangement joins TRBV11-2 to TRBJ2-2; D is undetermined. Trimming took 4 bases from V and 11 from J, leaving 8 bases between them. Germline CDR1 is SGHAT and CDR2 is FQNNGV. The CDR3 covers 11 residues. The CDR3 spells CASSYHPELFF. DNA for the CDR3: TGTGCCAGCAGCTACCACCCAGAGCTGTTTTTT.

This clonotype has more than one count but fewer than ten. The DNA for the CDR3 is TGCGCCAGCAGCGCCGCGGACTCTGGAAACACCATATATTTT. Translation: CASSAADSGNTIYF. This chain connects TRBV5-1 to TRBJ1-3; D not resolved. V lost 4 bases and J lost 0, with 8 bases in between. The germline V gene encodes CDR1 SGHRS and CDR2 YFSETQ. This CDR3 is built from 14 residues.